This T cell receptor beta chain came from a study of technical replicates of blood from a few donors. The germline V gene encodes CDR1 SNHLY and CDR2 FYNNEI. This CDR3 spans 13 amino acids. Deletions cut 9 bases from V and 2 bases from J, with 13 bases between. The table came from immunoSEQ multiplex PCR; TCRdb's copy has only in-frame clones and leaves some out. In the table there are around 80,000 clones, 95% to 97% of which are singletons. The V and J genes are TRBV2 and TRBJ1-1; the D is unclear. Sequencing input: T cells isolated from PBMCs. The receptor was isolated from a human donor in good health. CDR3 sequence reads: CASKVRANTEAFF. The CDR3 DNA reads TGTGCCAGTAAAGTGAGGGCTAACACTGAAGCTTTCTTT.